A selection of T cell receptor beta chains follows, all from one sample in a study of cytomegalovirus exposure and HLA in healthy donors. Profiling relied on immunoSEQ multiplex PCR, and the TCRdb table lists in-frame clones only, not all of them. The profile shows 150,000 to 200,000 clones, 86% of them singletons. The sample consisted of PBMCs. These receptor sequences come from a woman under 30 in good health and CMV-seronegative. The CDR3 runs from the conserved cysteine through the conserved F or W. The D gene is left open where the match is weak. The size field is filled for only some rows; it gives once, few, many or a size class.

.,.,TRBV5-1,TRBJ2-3,TGCGCCAGCAGCGTGGACAGTACAGATACGCAGTATTTT,CASSVDSTDTQYF
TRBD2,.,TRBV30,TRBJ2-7,TGTGCCTGGAGTGTCTCACTAGCGGGGGTATACGAGCAGTACTTC,CAWSVSLAGVYEQYF
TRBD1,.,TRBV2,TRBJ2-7,TGTGCCAGCAACCTACAGGGGGCCCTGGCCTACGAGCAGTACTTC,CASNLQGALAYEQYF
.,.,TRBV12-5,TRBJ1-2,TGTGCTAGTGGTTTGCTCCTAATGATTGACGGAGCTAACTATGGCTACACCTTC,CASGLLLMIDGANYGYTF
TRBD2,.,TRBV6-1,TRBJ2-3,TGTGCCAGCAGTGGACTAGCGGGAGCAGATACGCAGTATTTT,CASSGLAGADTQYF
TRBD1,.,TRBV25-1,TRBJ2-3,TGTGCCAGCAGGGAGGACAGGCCAGCGTGTCTCTATTTT,CASREDRPACLYF
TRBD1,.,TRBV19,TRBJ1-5,TGTGCCAGTAGTATCCCCTTGACAGGGGGGAGCAATCAGCCCCAGCATTTT,CASSIPLTGGSNQPQHF
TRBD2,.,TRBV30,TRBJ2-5,TGTGCCTGGAGTGTACCCGGGGGGGGGAAACAAGAGACCCAGTACTTC,CAWSVPGGGKQETQYF
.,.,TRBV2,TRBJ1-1,TGTGCCAGCAGGGGGGAGGGTGCTGAAGCTTTCTTT,CASRGEGAEAFF
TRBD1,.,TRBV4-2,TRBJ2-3,TGTGCCAGCAGCCGATTGGGACAGGGCAGCACAGATACGCAGTATTTT,CASSRLGQGSTDTQYF
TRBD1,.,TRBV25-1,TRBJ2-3,TGTGCCAGCAGTGGGACAGGGAGGCCAGATACGCAGTATTTT,CASSGTGRPDTQYF
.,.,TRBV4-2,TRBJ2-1,TGTGCCAGCAGCCCCCGTTTCCTCGGCTACAATGAGCAGTTCTTC,CASSPRFLGYNEQFF
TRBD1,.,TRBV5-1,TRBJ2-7,TGCGCCAGCAGCTTGGCCGGGACAGGGGTAGGTTTGGGCGAGCAGTACTTC,CASSLAGTGVGLGEQYF
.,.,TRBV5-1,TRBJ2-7,TGCGCCAGCAGGATTGGTGAGTACGAGCAGTACTTC,CASRIGEYEQYF
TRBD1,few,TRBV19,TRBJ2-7,TGTGCCAGTAGCTGGGTCGGGGACAGGGGCTCCTACGAGCAGTACTTC,CASSWVGDRGSYEQYF
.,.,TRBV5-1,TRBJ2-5,TGCGCCAGCAGCGCCTTACAGGTACTCGCGCGGACCCAGTACTTC,CASSALQVLARTQYF
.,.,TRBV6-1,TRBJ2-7,TGTGCCAGCAGCCTGGTTGACAGAGCCTACGAGCAGTACTTC,CASSLVDRAYEQYF
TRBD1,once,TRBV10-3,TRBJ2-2,TGTGCCTCCGCCGGGACAGGGATTCCCGGGGAGCTGTTTTTT,CASAGTGIPGELFF
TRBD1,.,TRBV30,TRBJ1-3,TGTGCCTGGGAGCAGGGGGCAGGAAACACCATATATTTT,CAWEQGAGNTIYF
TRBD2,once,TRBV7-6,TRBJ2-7,TGTGCCAGCAGCCCAAGTTCTAGCGGGGGTTACGAGCAGTACTTC,CASSPSSSGGYEQYF
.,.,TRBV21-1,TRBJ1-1,TGTGCCAGCAGCAGAAAAGGGACAGAGGAAGCTTTCTTT,CASSRKGTEEAFF
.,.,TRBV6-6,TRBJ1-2,TGTGCCAGCAGCCAACAGGGCCGTGGAGTCTATGGCTACACCTTC,CASSQQGRGVYGYTF
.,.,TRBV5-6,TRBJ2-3,TGTGCCAGCAGCTTGGTTGGGCTCAGCACAGATACGCAGTATTTT,CASSLVGLSTDTQYF
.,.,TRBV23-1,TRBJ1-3,TGCGCCAGCAGTCCCTACTCTGGAAACACCATATATTTT,CASSPYSGNTIYF
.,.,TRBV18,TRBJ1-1,TGTGCCAGCTCACCACAGGGGAAGAGCACTGAAGCTTTCTTT,CASSPQGKSTEAFF
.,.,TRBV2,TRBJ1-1,TGTGCCAGCAGTGTTTTAACAGACACTGAAGCTTTCTTT,CASSVLTDTEAFF
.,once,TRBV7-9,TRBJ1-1,TGTGCCAGCAGCCCAGTGGGGCGATACATGAACACTGAAGCTTTCTTT,CASSPVGRYMNTEAFF